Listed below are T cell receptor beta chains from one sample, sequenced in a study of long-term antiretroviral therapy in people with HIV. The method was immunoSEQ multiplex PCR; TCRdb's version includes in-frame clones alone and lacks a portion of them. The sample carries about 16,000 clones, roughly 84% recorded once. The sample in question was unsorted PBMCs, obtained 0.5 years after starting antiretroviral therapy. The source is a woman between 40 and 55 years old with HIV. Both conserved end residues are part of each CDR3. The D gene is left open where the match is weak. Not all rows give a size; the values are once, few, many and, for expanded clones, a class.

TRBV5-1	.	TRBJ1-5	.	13	CASSLRVNQPQHF
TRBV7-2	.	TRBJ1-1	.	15	CASSLATGGYTEAFF
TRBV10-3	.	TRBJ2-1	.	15	CAISESVAEYNEQFF
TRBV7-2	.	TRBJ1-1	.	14	CASSLMQGRTEAFF
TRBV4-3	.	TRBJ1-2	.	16	CASSQERDSRGYGYTF
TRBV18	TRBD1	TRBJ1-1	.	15	CASSPRTGDNTEAFF
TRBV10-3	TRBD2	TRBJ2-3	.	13	CAITSGEVGTQYF
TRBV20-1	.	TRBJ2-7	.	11	CSARDQPEQYF
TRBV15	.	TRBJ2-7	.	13	CATSRDREREQYF
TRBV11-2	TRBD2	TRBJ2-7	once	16	CASSLDRTSGPYEQYF
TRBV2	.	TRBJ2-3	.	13	CASSGEGTDTQYF
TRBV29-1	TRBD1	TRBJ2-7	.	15	CSVVSGGQGAKEQYF
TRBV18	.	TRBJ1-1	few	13	CASSPIGGTEAFF
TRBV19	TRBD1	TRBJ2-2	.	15	CASINRGRGTGELFF
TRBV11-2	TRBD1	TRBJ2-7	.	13	CASSPDRAYEQYF
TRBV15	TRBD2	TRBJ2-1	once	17	CATSGSASGVLYNEQFF
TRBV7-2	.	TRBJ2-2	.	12	CASSPYQRELFF
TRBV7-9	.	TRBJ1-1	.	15	CASSLTPLVGTEAFF
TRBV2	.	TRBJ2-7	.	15	CASREDSRISYEQYF
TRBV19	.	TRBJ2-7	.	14	CASSGSPQSYEQYF
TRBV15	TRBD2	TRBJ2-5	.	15	CATSPSGRALKTQYF
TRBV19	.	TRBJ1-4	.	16	CASSVPDGTTNEKLFF
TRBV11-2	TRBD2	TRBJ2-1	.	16	CASRSILAGEENEQFF
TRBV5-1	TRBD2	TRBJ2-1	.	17	CASSLGFSGIKDNEQFF
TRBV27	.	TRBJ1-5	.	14	CASSLWAGNQPQHF
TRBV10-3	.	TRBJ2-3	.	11	CAISEGDTQYF
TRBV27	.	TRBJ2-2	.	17	CASSLRPPSSYTGELFF
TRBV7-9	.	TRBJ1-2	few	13	CASSLDSYGGYTF
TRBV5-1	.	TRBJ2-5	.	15	CASSFTGSTLETQYF
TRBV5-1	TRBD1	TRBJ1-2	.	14	CASSSGQGNYGYTF
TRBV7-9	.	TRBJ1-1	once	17	CASSLGGQGGLDTEAFF
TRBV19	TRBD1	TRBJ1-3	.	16	CASRSPTGVPGNTIYF
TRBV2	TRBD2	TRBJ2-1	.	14	CASTGGGRIHEQFF
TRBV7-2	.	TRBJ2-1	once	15	CASSQLGNPTNEQFF
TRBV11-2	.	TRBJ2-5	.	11	CASSAGETQYF
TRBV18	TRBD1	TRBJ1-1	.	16	CASSPQTGTGNTEAFF
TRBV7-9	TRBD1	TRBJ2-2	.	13	CAGQGAFGGELFF
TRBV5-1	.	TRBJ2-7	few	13	CASSFERVGVQYF
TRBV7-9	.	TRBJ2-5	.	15	CASSPTLGDGETQYF
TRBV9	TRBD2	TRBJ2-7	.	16	CASSGSSGRPLYEQYF
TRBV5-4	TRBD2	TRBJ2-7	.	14	CASSRSGRGNEQYF
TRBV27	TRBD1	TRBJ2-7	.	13	CASSTPQGYEQYF
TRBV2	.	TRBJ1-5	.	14	CASSQRQGNQPQHF
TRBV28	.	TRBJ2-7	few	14	CASRPTEELGEQYF
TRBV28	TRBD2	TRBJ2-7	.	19	CASSSPGGTSGHLRYEQYF
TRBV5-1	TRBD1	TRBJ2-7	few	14	CASSLGTGGYEQYF
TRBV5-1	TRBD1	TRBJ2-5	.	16	CASSGGTGGYQETQYF
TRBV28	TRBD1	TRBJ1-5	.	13	CASETGGPGTQHF
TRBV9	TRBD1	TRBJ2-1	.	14	CASRPGQGGDEQFF
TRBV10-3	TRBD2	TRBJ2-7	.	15	CAISGEAGGRYEQYF
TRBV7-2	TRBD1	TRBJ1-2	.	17	CASSLAASTGGGYGYTF
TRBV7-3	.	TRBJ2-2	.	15	CASSPSEQGIGELFF
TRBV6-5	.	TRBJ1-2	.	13	CASSYSDDYGYTF
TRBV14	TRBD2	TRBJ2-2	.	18	CASSQDIMSSGRTGELFF
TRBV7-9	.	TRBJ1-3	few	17	CASSLPAGVSSGNTIYF
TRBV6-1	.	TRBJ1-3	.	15	CASSPNSYSGNTIYF
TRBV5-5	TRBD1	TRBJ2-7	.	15	CASSIAGTGSYEQYF
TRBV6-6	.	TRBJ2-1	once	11	CASRGSNEQFF
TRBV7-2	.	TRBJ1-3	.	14	CASSPWSSGNTIYF
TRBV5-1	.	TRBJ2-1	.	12	CASSAHSEEQFF